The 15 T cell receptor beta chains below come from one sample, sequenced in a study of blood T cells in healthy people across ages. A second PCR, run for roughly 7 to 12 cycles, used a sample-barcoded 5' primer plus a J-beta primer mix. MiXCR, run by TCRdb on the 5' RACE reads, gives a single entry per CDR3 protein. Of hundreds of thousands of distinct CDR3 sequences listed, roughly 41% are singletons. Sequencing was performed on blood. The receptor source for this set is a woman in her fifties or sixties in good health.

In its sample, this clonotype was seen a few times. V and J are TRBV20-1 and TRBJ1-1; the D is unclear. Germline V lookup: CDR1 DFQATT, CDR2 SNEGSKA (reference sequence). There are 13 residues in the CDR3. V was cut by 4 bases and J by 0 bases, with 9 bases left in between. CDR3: CSAKWSMNTEAFF. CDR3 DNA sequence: TGCAGTGCTAAATGGTCGATGAACACTGAAGCTTTCTTT.

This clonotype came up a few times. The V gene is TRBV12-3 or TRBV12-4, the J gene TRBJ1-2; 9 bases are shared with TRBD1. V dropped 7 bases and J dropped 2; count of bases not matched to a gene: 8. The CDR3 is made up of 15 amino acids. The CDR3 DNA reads TGTGCCAGCAAGGAGGACAGGGGAAAAAACTATGGCTACACCTTC. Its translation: CASKEDRGKNYGYTF.

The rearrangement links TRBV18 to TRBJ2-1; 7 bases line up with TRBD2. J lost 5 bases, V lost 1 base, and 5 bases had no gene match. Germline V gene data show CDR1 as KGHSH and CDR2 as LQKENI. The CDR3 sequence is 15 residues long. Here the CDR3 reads CASSPRGRRNNEQFF. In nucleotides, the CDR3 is TGTGCCAGCTCACCACGCGGGAGAAGGAACAATGAGCAGTTCTTC. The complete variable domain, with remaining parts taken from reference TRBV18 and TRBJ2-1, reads NAGVMQNPRHLVRRRGQEARLRCSPMKGHSHVYWYRQLPEEGLKFMVYLQKENIIDESGMPKERFSAEFPKEGPSILRIQQVVRGDSAAYFCASSPRGRRNNEQFFGPGTRLTVL.

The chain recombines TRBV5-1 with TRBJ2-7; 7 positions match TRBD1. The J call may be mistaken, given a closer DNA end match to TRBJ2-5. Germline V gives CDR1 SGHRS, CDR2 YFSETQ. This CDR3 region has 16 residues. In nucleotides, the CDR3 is TGCGCCAGCAGGGGGTACAGGGGCGTCGGCCAAGAGACCCAGTACTTC. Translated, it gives CASRGYRGVGQETQYF.

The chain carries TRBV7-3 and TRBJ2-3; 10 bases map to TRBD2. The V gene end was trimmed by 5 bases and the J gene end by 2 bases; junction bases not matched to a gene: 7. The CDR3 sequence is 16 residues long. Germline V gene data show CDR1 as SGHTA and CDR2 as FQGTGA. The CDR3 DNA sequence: TGTGCCAGCAGCCCGACAGCGGGGGGGTCCACAGATACGCAGTATTTT. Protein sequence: CASSPTAGGSTDTQYF.

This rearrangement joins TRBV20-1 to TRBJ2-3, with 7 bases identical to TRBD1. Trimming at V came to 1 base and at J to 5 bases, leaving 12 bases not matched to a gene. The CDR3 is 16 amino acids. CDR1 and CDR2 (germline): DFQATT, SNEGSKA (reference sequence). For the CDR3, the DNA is TGCAGTGCTAGAGTCCCAAGGGACAGCCTGAGAGATACGCAGTATTTT. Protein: CSARVPRDSLRDTQYF.

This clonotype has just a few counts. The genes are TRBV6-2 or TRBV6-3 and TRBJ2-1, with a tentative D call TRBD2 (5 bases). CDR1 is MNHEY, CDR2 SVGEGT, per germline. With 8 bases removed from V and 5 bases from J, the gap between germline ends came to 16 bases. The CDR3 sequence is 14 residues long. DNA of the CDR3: TGTGCCAGCTCGCATAGGTGGGAGAACAATGAGCAGTTCTTC. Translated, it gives CASSHRWENNEQFF.

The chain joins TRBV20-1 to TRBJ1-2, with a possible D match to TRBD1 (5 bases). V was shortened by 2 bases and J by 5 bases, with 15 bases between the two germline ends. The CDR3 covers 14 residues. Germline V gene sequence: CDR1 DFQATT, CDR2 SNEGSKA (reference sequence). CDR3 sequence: CSARLDSGGYGYTF. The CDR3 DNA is TGCAGTGCTAGACTCGACAGCGGAGGGTATGGCTACACCTTC.

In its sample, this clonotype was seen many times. The CDR3, as DNA: TGTGCCAGCAGCGGACGGACTAGCGGGAATTACAATGAGCAGTTCTTC. Its protein is CASSGRTSGNYNEQFF. This chain connects TRBV4-2 to TRBJ2-1, with TRBD2 matching over 12 bases. The CDR3 sequence is 16 residues long. Trimming at V came to 5 bases and at J to 4 bases, leaving 6 bases not matched to a gene. The germline CDR1 and CDR2 sequences are LGHNA and YNFKEQ.

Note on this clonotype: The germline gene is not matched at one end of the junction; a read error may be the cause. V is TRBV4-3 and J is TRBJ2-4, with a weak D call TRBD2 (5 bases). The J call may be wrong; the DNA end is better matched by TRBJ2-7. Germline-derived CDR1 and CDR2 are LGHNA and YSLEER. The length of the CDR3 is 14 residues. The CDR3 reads CAGSRNLASYEQYF. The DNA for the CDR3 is TGCGCCGGCAGTCGCAACCTAGCTTCCTACGAGCAGTACTTC.

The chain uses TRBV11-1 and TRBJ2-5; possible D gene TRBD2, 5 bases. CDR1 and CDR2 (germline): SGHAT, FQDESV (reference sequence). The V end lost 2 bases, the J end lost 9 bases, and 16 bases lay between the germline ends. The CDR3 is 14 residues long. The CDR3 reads CASSLSISGPAQYF. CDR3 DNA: TGTGCCAGCAGCTTAAGCATCAGCGGTCCGGCCCAGTACTTC. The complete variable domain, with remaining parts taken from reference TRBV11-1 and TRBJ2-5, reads EAEVAQSPRYKITEKSQAVAFWCDPISGHATLYWYRQILGQGPELLVQFQDESVVDDSQLPKDRFSAERLKGVDSTLKIQPAELGDSAMYLCASSLSISGPAQYFGPGTRLLVL.

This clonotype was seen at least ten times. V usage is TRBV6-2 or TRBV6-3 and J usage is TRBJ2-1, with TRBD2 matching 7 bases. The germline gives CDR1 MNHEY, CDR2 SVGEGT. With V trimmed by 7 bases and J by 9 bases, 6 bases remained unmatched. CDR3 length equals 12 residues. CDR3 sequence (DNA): TGTGCCAGCACCGATCCGGGAGGTGAGCAGTTCTTC. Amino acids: CASTDPGGEQFF.

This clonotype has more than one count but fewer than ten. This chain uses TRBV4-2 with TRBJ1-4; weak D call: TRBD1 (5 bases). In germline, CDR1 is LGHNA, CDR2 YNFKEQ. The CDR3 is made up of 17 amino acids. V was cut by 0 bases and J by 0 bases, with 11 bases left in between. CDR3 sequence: CASSQDGGTSTNEKLFF. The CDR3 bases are TGTGCCAGCAGCCAAGATGGGGGGACGTCAACTAATGAAAAACTGTTTTTT.

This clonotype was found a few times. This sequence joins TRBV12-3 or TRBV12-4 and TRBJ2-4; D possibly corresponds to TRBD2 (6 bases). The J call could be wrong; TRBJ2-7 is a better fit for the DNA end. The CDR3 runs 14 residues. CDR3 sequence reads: CASSFMAQRDEQYF. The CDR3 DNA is TGTGCCAGCAGTTTTATGGCCCAGCGGGACGAGCAGTACTTC.

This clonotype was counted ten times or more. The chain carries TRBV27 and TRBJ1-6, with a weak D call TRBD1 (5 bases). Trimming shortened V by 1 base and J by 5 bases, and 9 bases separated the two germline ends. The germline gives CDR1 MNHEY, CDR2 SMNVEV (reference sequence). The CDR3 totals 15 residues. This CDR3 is CASSLWSRDNSPLHF. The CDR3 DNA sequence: TGTGCCAGCAGTTTATGGTCCAGGGATAATTCACCCCTCCACTTT.